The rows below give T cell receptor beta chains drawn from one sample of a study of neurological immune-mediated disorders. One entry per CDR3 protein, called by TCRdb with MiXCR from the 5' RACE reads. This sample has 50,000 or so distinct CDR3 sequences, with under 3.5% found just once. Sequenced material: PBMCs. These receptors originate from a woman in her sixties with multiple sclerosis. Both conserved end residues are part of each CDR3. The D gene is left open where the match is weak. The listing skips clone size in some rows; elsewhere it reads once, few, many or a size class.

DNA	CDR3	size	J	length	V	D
TGCAGTGCCCAGACTAGCGGGGGGAGCACAGATACGCAGTATTTT	CSAQTSGGSTDTQYF	many	TRBJ2-3	15	TRBV20-1	TRBD2
TGCAGTGCTAGAGATCGCCAGGGGTGGATCTATGGCTACACCTTC	CSARDRQGWIYGYTF	many	TRBJ1-2	15	TRBV20-1	.
TGTGCCAGCAGCCGATATAAAGATACGCAGTATTTT	CASSRYKDTQYF	many	TRBJ2-3	12	TRBV3-1	.
TGCGCCAGCAGAATGGGGACTACCATGAACACTGAAGCTTTCTTT	CASRMGTTMNTEAFF	medium-sized	TRBJ1-1	15	TRBV5-1	.
TGTGCCAGCAGCCGCACTTGGAGAGGGGGTGACGAGCAGTACTTC	CASSRTWRGGDEQYF	many	TRBJ2-7	15	TRBV11-2	.
TGTGCCAGCAGCTTAATGAGACTCCAAACGCAGTATTTT	CASSLMRLQTQYF	many	TRBJ2-3	13	TRBV7-2	.
TGTGCCAGCTCTCAACAGGGGGCGCAGAGTGAAACACTGTTTTTT	CASSQQGAQSETLFF	.	TRBJ1-4	15	TRBV18	TRBD1
TGTGCCAGCAGTTTTTGGGGGGAGGGGGAGCTGTTTTTT	CASSFWGEGELFF	many	TRBJ2-2	13	TRBV27	.
TGCGCCAGCACCGGACAAGACAGGATGGGGGAAAAACTGTTTTTT	CASTGQDRMGEKLFF	many	TRBJ1-4	15	TRBV5-1	.
TGCAGTGCTAGACCCCAGCAGGAGACCCAGTACTTC	CSARPQQETQYF	many	TRBJ2-5	12	TRBV20-1	.
TGCGCCAGCAGCCAAAGGACTAGCCTAGATACGCAGTATTTT	CASSQRTSLDTQYF	many	TRBJ2-3	14	TRBV5-1	TRBD2
TGCAGTGCTAGAGACCGAGGGAATACGCAGTATTTT	CSARDRGNTQYF	.	TRBJ2-3	12	TRBV20-1	.
TGCAGTGCTAGGTCAGGGGAGAATAGCAATCAGCCCCAGCATTTT	CSARSGENSNQPQHF	many	TRBJ1-5	15	TRBV20-1	.
TGTGCCAGCAGTTCGGATATGACTAGCGGGATCCGCAATACGCAGTATTTT	CASSSDMTSGIRNTQYF	many	TRBJ2-3	17	TRBV28	TRBD2